This is a list of T cell receptor beta chains from one sample in a study of shared clonotypes between healthy human individuals. The assay was immunoSEQ multiplex PCR, and TCRdb's table has in-frame clones only and misses some. This table holds more than 1 million clones, roughly 74% found once. Sequenced: memory CD4+ T cells from PBMCs. These receptors originate from a man between 18 and 29 years old in good health. Some clones in this sample may be carry-over from other donors' samples. The CDR3 runs from the conserved cysteine through the conserved F or W. Fields, in order: J gene, V gene, clone size, D gene, CDR3 DNA, CDR3 protein. A D gene is named only where the DNA matches it firmly. Some rows have no size entry. The others give once, few or many, or a class for an expanded clone.

j_call: TRBJ2-2; v_call: TRBV5-6; clone_size: -; d_call: -; cdr3_nt: TGTGCCAGCAGCTTATTCGGCGGGGAGCTGTTTTTT; cdr3_aa: CASSLFGGELFF
j_call: TRBJ2-7; v_call: TRBV6-5; clone_size: -; d_call: -; cdr3_nt: TGTGCCAGCAGTCCCCGGACAGATTCCTACGAGCAGTACTTC; cdr3_aa: CASSPRTDSYEQYF
j_call: TRBJ2-7; v_call: TRBV10-3; clone_size: few; d_call: -; cdr3_nt: TGTGCCATCAAAAATTCTAGCGTAATCTACGAGCAGTACTTC; cdr3_aa: CAIKNSSVIYEQYF
j_call: TRBJ2-4; v_call: TRBV7-8; clone_size: -; d_call: TRBD1; cdr3_nt: TGTGCCAGCAGCCCTGGGACAGGGGGGGACATTCAGTACTTC; cdr3_aa: CASSPGTGGDIQYF
j_call: TRBJ1-1; v_call: TRBV6-1; clone_size: -; d_call: -; cdr3_nt: TGTGCCAGCAGTGAAATGGGTGAGGACACTGAAGCTTTCTTT; cdr3_aa: CASSEMGEDTEAFF
j_call: TRBJ2-5; v_call: TRBV27; clone_size: -; d_call: TRBD2; cdr3_nt: TGTGCCAGCCCTGGGACTAGAGAGACCCAGTACTTC; cdr3_aa: CASPGTRETQYF
j_call: TRBJ2-3; v_call: TRBV27; clone_size: -; d_call: -; cdr3_nt: TGTGCCAGCAGTTTGGATAGGTGGGTGGAAGATACGCAGTATTTT; cdr3_aa: CASSLDRWVEDTQYF
j_call: TRBJ2-5; v_call: TRBV5-1; clone_size: once; d_call: -; cdr3_nt: TGCGCCAGCAGCTTAGGGGGTATAGAGACCCAGTACTTC; cdr3_aa: CASSLGGIETQYF
j_call: TRBJ1-4; v_call: TRBV28; clone_size: -; d_call: -; cdr3_nt: TGTGCCAGTGGACGGGGAGGGGAAAAACTGTTTTTT; cdr3_aa: CASGRGGEKLFF
j_call: TRBJ1-5; v_call: TRBV7-2; clone_size: few; d_call: -; cdr3_nt: TGTGCCAGCAGCCCCCCGGGTAGCAATCAGCCCCAGCATTTT; cdr3_aa: CASSPPGSNQPQHF
j_call: TRBJ2-1; v_call: TRBV11-1; clone_size: -; d_call: TRBD2; cdr3_nt: TGTGCCAGCAGCTCAGCGGGACTAGCGAACAATGAGCAGTTCTTC; cdr3_aa: CASSSAGLANNEQFF
j_call: TRBJ1-4; v_call: TRBV18; clone_size: -; d_call: -; cdr3_nt: TGTGCCAGCTCACCACTAGGACAGCCTAATGAAAAACTGTTTTTT; cdr3_aa: CASSPLGQPNEKLFF
j_call: TRBJ1-1; v_call: TRBV13; clone_size: -; d_call: -; cdr3_nt: TGTGCCAGCAGACTGACCCGGCGGGGGACTGAAGCTTTCTTT; cdr3_aa: CASRLTRRGTEAFF
j_call: TRBJ2-3; v_call: TRBV29-1; clone_size: -; d_call: -; cdr3_nt: TGCAGCGGGACGGAGGGGGGCACAGATACGCAGTATTTT; cdr3_aa: CSGTEGGTDTQYF
j_call: TRBJ1-2; v_call: TRBV2; clone_size: -; d_call: -; cdr3_nt: TGTGCCAGCAGTCCCACCGGGCCCGGAATGGGCTATGGCTACACCTTC; cdr3_aa: CASSPTGPGMGYGYTF
j_call: TRBJ2-3; v_call: TRBV7-8; clone_size: few; d_call: TRBD2; cdr3_nt: TGTGCCAGCAGCTTAGGGGGCCCGCTCTGGGAGCGGGAGTCCGCACACACAGATACGCAGTATTTT; cdr3_aa: CASSLGGPLWERESAHTDTQYF
j_call: TRBJ2-1; v_call: TRBV27; clone_size: -; d_call: -; cdr3_nt: TGTGCCACGGTGGGGCAGTGGACCGCCAATGAGCAGTTCTTC; cdr3_aa: CATVGQWTANEQFF
j_call: TRBJ2-2; v_call: TRBV6-5; clone_size: -; d_call: -; cdr3_nt: TGTGCCAGCAGTTACGCCATCAGTTCAAACACCGGGGAGCTGTTTTTT; cdr3_aa: CASSYAISSNTGELFF
j_call: TRBJ1-2; v_call: TRBV6-1; clone_size: -; d_call: -; cdr3_nt: TGTGCCAGCAGTGACTCAGGACCTTATGGCTACACCTTC; cdr3_aa: CASSDSGPYGYTF
j_call: TRBJ2-5; v_call: TRBV29-1; clone_size: -; d_call: -; cdr3_nt: TGCAGCGTTGCTGCGGGAAGAGAGACCCAGTACTTC; cdr3_aa: CSVAAGRETQYF
j_call: TRBJ1-2; v_call: TRBV27; clone_size: -; d_call: TRBD1; cdr3_nt: TGTGCCAGCAGTTTAAGAGGGTTACAGGGGGCCGTCGGCTACACCTTC; cdr3_aa: CASSLRGLQGAVGYTF
j_call: TRBJ1-1; v_call: TRBV2; clone_size: -; d_call: -; cdr3_nt: TGTGCCAGCAGGAGACAGCATGAAGCTTTCTTT; cdr3_aa: CASRRQHEAFF
j_call: TRBJ1-2; v_call: TRBV15; clone_size: once; d_call: -; cdr3_nt: TGTGCCACCAGCAGAGATTTGGCAGACGAAGATGGCTACACCTTC; cdr3_aa: CATSRDLADEDGYTF
j_call: TRBJ2-7; v_call: TRBV27; clone_size: many; d_call: TRBD2; cdr3_nt: TGTGCCAGCAGTTTAAAGGCTAGCGGGAGCAACGAGCAGTACTTC; cdr3_aa: CASSLKASGSNEQYF
j_call: TRBJ2-2; v_call: TRBV2; clone_size: -; d_call: TRBD2; cdr3_nt: TGTGCCAGCAGGGGCTTCGCGGGGAGGGCCACTGGGGAGCTGTTTTTT; cdr3_aa: CASRGFAGRATGELFF
j_call: TRBJ2-7; v_call: TRBV14; clone_size: -; d_call: -; cdr3_nt: TGTGCCAGCAGCCAAGCCCTCTCCGGGACAAGGAGCTCCTACGAGCAGTACTTC; cdr3_aa: CASSQALSGTRSSYEQYF
j_call: TRBJ1-1; v_call: TRBV5-4; clone_size: -; d_call: -; cdr3_nt: TGTGCCAGCATCCTGCCCGGGATGGCTGAAGCTTTCTTT; cdr3_aa: CASILPGMAEAFF
j_call: TRBJ2-2; v_call: TRBV19; clone_size: -; d_call: -; cdr3_nt: TGTGCCAGTAGTCGGGGACATAAGTCCGGGGAGCTGTTTTTT; cdr3_aa: CASSRGHKSGELFF
j_call: TRBJ2-1; v_call: TRBV4-2; clone_size: -; d_call: TRBD2; cdr3_nt: TGTGCCAGCAGCCAACTTAGCGGGTACAATGAGCAGTTCTTC; cdr3_aa: CASSQLSGYNEQFF
j_call: TRBJ1-5; v_call: TRBV27; clone_size: -; d_call: -; cdr3_nt: TGTGCCAGCAGTTTGGTAGGGTTTAATCAGCCCCAGCATTTT; cdr3_aa: CASSLVGFNQPQHF
j_call: TRBJ1-2; v_call: TRBV9; clone_size: once; d_call: TRBD1; cdr3_nt: TGTGCCTCTCACCCGGGACAGCCTAACTATGGCTACACCTTC; cdr3_aa: CASHPGQPNYGYTF
j_call: TRBJ2-1; v_call: TRBV20-1; clone_size: -; d_call: -; cdr3_nt: TGCAGTGCCAGGAGGGCGGATGAGCAGTTCTTC; cdr3_aa: CSARRADEQFF
j_call: TRBJ2-7; v_call: TRBV6-6; clone_size: -; d_call: TRBD1; cdr3_nt: TGTGCCAGCAGTGCAATTACAGGGGGCAGGTACGAGCAGTACTTC; cdr3_aa: CASSAITGGRYEQYF
j_call: TRBJ2-4; v_call: TRBV5-4; clone_size: once; d_call: TRBD2; cdr3_nt: TGCGCCAGCAGCCAATCCGCTAGCGGGTTAGCCAAAAACATTCAGTACTTC; cdr3_aa: CASSQSASGLAKNIQYF
j_call: TRBJ2-5; v_call: TRBV18; clone_size: -; d_call: -; cdr3_nt: TGTGCCAGCTCACCAGAGGAAGAGACCCAGTACTTC; cdr3_aa: CASSPEEETQYF
j_call: TRBJ1-5; v_call: TRBV19; clone_size: -; d_call: TRBD1; cdr3_nt: TGTGCCAGTAGTACCACCGGGACAGGGAGGAATCAGCCCCAGCATTTT; cdr3_aa: CASSTTGTGRNQPQHF
j_call: TRBJ2-7; v_call: TRBV7-2; clone_size: -; d_call: TRBD2; cdr3_nt: TGTGCCAGCAGCCCAGACCGAGCGGGACGGACCTACGAGCAGTACTTC; cdr3_aa: CASSPDRAGRTYEQYF
j_call: TRBJ2-5; v_call: TRBV2; clone_size: -; d_call: -; cdr3_nt: TGTGCCAGCAGTGCCCACCGTGGTGAGACCCAGTACTTC; cdr3_aa: CASSAHRGETQYF
j_call: TRBJ2-7; v_call: TRBV7-9; clone_size: -; d_call: TRBD1; cdr3_nt: TGTGCCAGCAGCTTATACCCGACAGGGAGCTCCTACGAGCAGTACTTC; cdr3_aa: CASSLYPTGSSYEQYF
j_call: TRBJ2-3; v_call: TRBV11-2; clone_size: -; d_call: -; cdr3_nt: TGTGCCAGCAGCCTGGGCTTGGGGGGTGAGACAGATACGCAGTATTTT; cdr3_aa: CASSLGLGGETDTQYF
j_call: TRBJ2-1; v_call: TRBV7-3; clone_size: once; d_call: TRBD1; cdr3_nt: TGTGCCAGCAGCTTATCAGGGGGCGCCTACTACAATGAGCAGTTCTTC; cdr3_aa: CASSLSGGAYYNEQFF
j_call: TRBJ1-5; v_call: TRBV7-8; clone_size: -; d_call: TRBD1; cdr3_nt: TGTGCCAGCAGCTTAGTCCCGACAGGGCCCTATCAGCCCCAGCATTTT; cdr3_aa: CASSLVPTGPYQPQHF
j_call: TRBJ2-2; v_call: TRBV6-4; clone_size: -; d_call: -; cdr3_nt: TGTGCCAGCGGGGCAGGATCCACCGGGGAGCTGTTTTTT; cdr3_aa: CASGAGSTGELFF
j_call: TRBJ1-4; v_call: TRBV19; clone_size: -; d_call: TRBD1; cdr3_nt: TGTGCCTCGCACAGGGGAAGTCATGAAAAACTGTTTTTT; cdr3_aa: CASHRGSHEKLFF
j_call: TRBJ2-7; v_call: TRBV6-6; clone_size: -; d_call: -; cdr3_nt: TGTGCCAGCAGAAGGACAGCGCTCTCCTACGAGCAGTACTTC; cdr3_aa: CASRRTALSYEQYF
j_call: TRBJ2-4; v_call: TRBV27; clone_size: many; d_call: TRBD1; cdr3_nt: TGTGCCAGCAGTTCGACAGGGCGGAGAAACATTCAGTACTTC; cdr3_aa: CASSSTGRRNIQYF